This TCR beta chain was sequenced during a study of post-analysis software for immune sequencing data. Turning to the study itself: Recorded disease courses covered relapsing-remitting, secondary progressive and progressive-relapsing multiple sclerosis. Some patients had no subtype annotation. Notes on the study in general: Patients with multiple sclerosis recorded significantly lower normalized Chao1 diversity than controls, the study found. Batch-matched samples strongly co-clustered by F measure. Comparison of patients with controls showed five TRBV segments more frequent in patients, TRBV5-6, TRBV5-1 and TRBV20-1 among them.

This clonotype turned up a few times. The antigen is not known. The CDR3 sequence is 12 residues long. Germline V gene sequence: CDR1 SQVTM, CDR2 ANQGSEA. Trimming removed 5 bases at V and 9 bases at J, with 14 bases between. cDNA libraries for TCR beta contained unique molecular identifiers. Input of 1 to 10 million T cells yielded 400,000 to 550,000 cDNA molecules. TCRdb analysed the PCR reads with MiXCR anew, one entry per CDR3 protein. Of hundreds of thousands of distinct CDR3 sequences in the sample, 55% to 70% were seen once. The chain recombines TRBV29-1 with TRBJ2-1; the D gene is possibly TRBD2 (6 bases). The sequenced material came from blood. The sequence derives from a girl aged 2-10 years with multiple sclerosis. The CDR3 DNA reads as TGCAGCGTTTCTAGACTAGAGCTTGAGCAGTTCTTC. This translates into CSVSRLELEQFF.